The 29 T cell receptor beta chains listed next were all sequenced from one sample in a study of vaccination and CD4 T cells after COVID-19. The Oncomine TCR Beta short-read assay was applied to DNA of cultured CD4+ T cells. A single record per CDR3 protein comes from TCRdb applying MiXCR to the PCR reads. The sample holds under 25,000 distinct CDR3 sequences, under 30% seen once. The antigens these receptors bind are not known. Treatment reported: approximately 11-day PBMC culture with coronavirus spike peptide pools or control peptides (ViraFEST assay). The specimen sequenced was cultured CD4+ T cells from blood. These receptors all stem from a human donor with COVID-19.

This clonotype was seen only a few times. This chain links TRBV5-1 with TRBJ1-1; D is uncertain. The germline gives CDR1 SGHRS, CDR2 YFSETQ. The V and J ends lost 1 base and 7 bases respectively, with 11 bases between them. The CDR3 covers 13 residues. CDR3 bases: TGCGCCAGCAGCTTGAGTCTCGCCCATGAAGCTTTCTTT. Its translation: CASSLSLAHEAFF.

The chain recombines TRBV29-1 with TRBJ2-3; D is unresolved. This CDR3 contains 12 residues. Germline V lookup: CDR1 SQVTM, CDR2 ANQGSEA. V was clipped by 2 bases and J by 4 bases, with 7 bases between them. The CDR3 here is CSVENRADTQYF. As DNA, the CDR3 is TGCAGCGTTGAAAATAGGGCAGATACGCAGTATTTT.

A note on this clonotype: An end of the junction differs from the germline gene, which may be a read error. J is TRBJ1-2 and V is TRBV12-3 or TRBV12-4, with D perhaps matching TRBD1 (6 bases). The CDR3 has 16 residues. The CDR3 nucleotides read TGTGTCAGCACCCTACCAGGGGACGGCAGCAACTATGGCTACACCTTC. Amino acid sequence: CVSTLPGDGSNYGYTF.

The chain couples TRBV30 to TRBJ1-5, with D perhaps matching TRBD1 (6 bases). The germline gives CDR1 GTSNPN, CDR2 SVGIG (reference sequence). This CDR3 comprises 13 residues. The V end was cut by 4 bases, the J end by 1 base, with 8 bases between. CDR3 in DNA: TGTGCCTGGACTACAGGGAGCAATCAGCCCCAGCATTTT. This gives the protein CAWTTGSNQPQHF. Full variable domain (rest looked up from reference TRBV30 and TRBJ1-5): SQTIHQWPATLVQPVGSPLSLECTVEGTSNPNLYWYRQAAGRGLQLLFYSVGIGQISSEVPQNLSASRPQDRQFILSSKKLLLSDSGFYLCAWTTGSNQPQHFGDGTRLSIL.

This clonotype was seen a handful of times. The V and J genes are TRBV7-3 and TRBJ1-1, with TRBD1 as a possible D gene (5 bases). This CDR3 region has 14 residues. Germline lookup yields CDR1 SGHTA and CDR2 FQGTGA. Between the trimmed V and J ends, which lost 0 bases and 3 bases, there was a span of 8 bases. In DNA form, the CDR3 reads TGTGCCAGCAGCTTAACGCAGGGCCACACTGAAGCTTTCTTT. It codes for CASSLTQGHTEAFF.

This clonotype was found a few times. The genes are TRBV2 and TRBJ1-2; D is perhaps TRBD1 (5 bases). The germline gives CDR1 SNHLY, CDR2 FYNNEI. CDR3 size: 14 residues. The V gene lost 6 bases and the J gene lost 4 bases, with 15 bases spanning the gap. In nucleotides, the CDR3 is TGTGCCAGCAGCGAGGATGGGGGTGCCTATGGCTACACCTTC. Its protein product is CASSEDGGAYGYTF.

This chain links TRBV6-5 with TRBJ2-1; TRBD2 agrees at 10 bases. The CDR3 runs 15 residues. CDR1 and CDR2 from the germline V gene are MNHEY and SVGAGI. V shed 4 bases, J shed 5 bases, and the junction held 5 bases outside the gene matches. This CDR3 reads CASSFSSGGHNEQFF. The CDR3 DNA follows: TGTGCCAGCAGTTTCTCTAGCGGGGGTCACAATGAGCAGTTCTTC.

The CDR3, as DNA: TGTGCCAGCAGTTTGGCCGGGACAGTCTATGGCTACACCTTC. This translates into CASSLAGTVYGYTF. The chain joins TRBV12-3 or TRBV12-4 to TRBJ1-2; the match to TRBD1 covers 7 bases. CDR3 length: 14 amino acids. J lost 4 bases, V lost 3 bases, and 5 bases had no gene match.

The gene calls are TRBV11-1 and TRBJ1-2, with 9 positions matching TRBD1. The CDR3 runs to 14 residues. Germline-derived CDR1 and CDR2 are SGHAT and FQDESV (reference sequence). The V gene end was trimmed by 5 bases and the J gene end by 5 bases; junction bases not matched to a gene: 6. CDR3 loop: CASSLSTGGYGYTF. The CDR3 nucleotides are TGTGCCAGCAGCCTCTCGACAGGGGGATATGGCTACACCTTC.

The chain links TRBV10-2 to TRBJ2-7; TRBD1 matches 7 bases. From germline, CDR1 is WSHSY and CDR2 SAAADI. The CDR3 spans 15 residues. J was trimmed by 4 bases and V by 2 bases; bases with no gene match: 8. CDR3 nucleotides: TGCGCCAGCAGTGAGCGGGCAGGGGGTCCTTACGAGCAGTACTTC. It translates to CASSERAGGPYEQYF.

The table lists this clonotype with a few counts. The CDR3 DNA reads as TGTGCCAGTAATACACAGGGAACTAGCACAGATACGCAGTATTTT. Amino acids: CASNTQGTSTDTQYF. V usage is TRBV19 and J usage is TRBJ2-3; weak D call: TRBD1 (6 bases). CDR3 length: 15 residues. Trimming cost V 7 bases and J 0 bases, with 14 bases left between them. Germline V gives CDR1 LNHDA, CDR2 SQIVND (reference sequence).

The chain couples TRBV30 to TRBJ2-3; 8 bases are shared with TRBD2. V was clipped by 4 bases and J by 0 bases; unmatched bases: 3. Germline values: CDR1 GTSNPN, CDR2 SVGIG (reference sequence). The CDR3 is 14 amino acids. As DNA, the CDR3 is TGTGCCTGGACCCAGCGGGGGAGCACAGATACGCAGTATTTT. Translated, it gives CAWTQRGSTDTQYF.

The V call is TRBV5-4, the J call TRBJ2-4; 13 nucleotides agree with TRBD2. The V gene's germline CDR1 is SGHNT and CDR2 YYREEE (reference sequence). Trimming at V came to 4 bases and at J to 6 bases, leaving 7 bases not matched to a gene. The CDR3 totals 16 residues. For the CDR3, the DNA is TGTGCCAGCAGCGTAACTAGCGGGGGGGCCGGAAACATTCAGTACTTC. It translates to CASSVTSGGAGNIQYF.

The chain has TRBV15 and TRBJ2-3; possible D gene TRBD2, 6 bases. Between the trimmed V and J ends, which lost 5 bases and 0 bases, there was a span of 15 bases. Germline V gives CDR1 LNHNV, CDR2 YYDKDF (reference sequence). This CDR3 has 16 residues. The CDR3 sequence is CATSGGLSSSTDTQYF. CDR3 coding DNA: TGTGCCACCAGCGGCGGACTATCTTCTAGCACAGATACGCAGTATTTT.

The CDR3 loop is CASSLLGTNTGELFF. DNA of the CDR3: TGTGCCAGCAGCTTGTTGGGAACCAACACCGGGGAGCTGTTTTTT. The chain joins TRBV5-6 to TRBJ2-2; D gene unclear. Trimming shortened V by 1 base and J by 2 bases, and 9 bases separated the two germline ends. This CDR3 is built from 15 residues. CDR1 is SGHDT and CDR2 is YYEEEE in the germline V gene.

The V call is TRBV2, the J call TRBJ1-1; the match to TRBD1 covers 7 bases. This CDR3 is built from 14 residues. V lost 7 bases, J lost 1 base, and 6 bases stayed unmatched. Per the germline V gene, CDR1 is SNHLY and CDR2 is FYNNEI. Here the CDR3 DNA reads TGTGCCAGCACCCCGGACAGGAGGAACACTGAAGCTTTCTTT. Translated: CASTPDRRNTEAFF.

This chain connects TRBV19 to TRBJ2-7; no reliable D call. Between the trimmed V and J ends, which lost 6 bases and 4 bases, there was a span of 16 bases. The CDR3 sequence is 14 residues long. Per the germline V gene, CDR1 is LNHDA and CDR2 is SQIVND (reference sequence). CDR3 sequence reads: CASSRGMGWYEQYF. The CDR3 region has the DNA TGTGCCAGTAGCCGAGGTATGGGTTGGTACGAGCAGTACTTC.

This sequence joins TRBV5-1 and TRBJ2-2, with 7 bases identical to TRBD1. Germline V gene lookup returns CDR1 SGHRS and CDR2 YFSETQ. J lost 1 base, V lost 0 bases, and 0 bases had no gene match. CDR3 length: 15 amino acids. CDR3 sequence reads: CASSLDRGNTGELFF. Here the CDR3 DNA reads TGCGCCAGCAGCTTGGACAGGGGGAACACCGGGGAGCTGTTTTTT.

The table lists this clonotype with a few counts. V usage is TRBV6-1 and J usage is TRBJ2-5, with D perhaps matching TRBD1 (5 bases). The V end lost 8 bases, the J end lost 1 base, and 14 bases lay between the germline ends. The CDR3 consists of 14 residues. The V gene's germline CDR1 is MNHNS and CDR2 SASEGT. DNA for the CDR3: TGTGCCAGCGCTACAGGCCCGGCCCAAGAGACCCAGTACTTC. Its translation: CASATGPAQETQYF.

This clonotype has only a few counts. This chain connects TRBV27 to TRBJ1-6; 8 bases are a match to TRBD1. CDR3 length: 16 residues. Losses at the gene ends were 5 bases for V and 4 bases for J; bases not matched to a gene: 7. Per the germline V gene, CDR1 is MNHEY and CDR2 is SMNVEV (reference sequence). The CDR3 sequence is CASSTRQGSYNSPLHF. The CDR3 coding sequence is TGTGCCAGCAGTACCCGACAGGGGAGTTATAATTCACCCCTCCACTTT.

This clonotype was seen just once. The chain uses TRBV7-2 and TRBJ2-3, with D perhaps TRBD2 (6 bases). V lost 5 bases to trimming and J lost 2 bases, with 14 bases between them. The CDR3 is made up of 15 amino acids. Germline CDR1 SGHTA, CDR2 FQGNSA. CDR3 protein: CASSPAGRNTDTQYF. The CDR3 nucleotides are TGTGCCAGCAGCCCCGCGGGACGCAACACAGATACGCAGTATTTT.

V is TRBV6-1 and J is TRBJ2-7; D may match TRBD1 or TRBD2 (5 bases each). Trimming shortened V by 6 bases and J by 4 bases, and 13 bases separated the two germline ends. In germline, CDR1 is MNHNS, CDR2 SASEGT. The CDR3 runs to 13 residues. CDR3 nucleotide sequence: TGTGCCAGCAGCCCCGGGACGGAATACGAGCAGTACTTC. Its translation: CASSPGTEYEQYF.

This clonotype was recorded a few times. The gene calls are TRBV21-1 and TRBJ2-5; the table calls TRBD2, which could not be checked here. TRBV21-1 is described as a pseudogene. The CDR3 has 17 amino acids. For the CDR3, the DNA is TGTGCCAGCATCCCCCAGGCCGTAGCGGGGGAGTTAGAGACCCAGTACTTC. It encodes CASIPQAVAGELETQYF.

The table lists this clonotype with a few counts. This sequence joins TRBV10-3 and TRBJ1-6, with D unclear. The V end was cut by 5 bases, the J end by 7 bases, with 30 bases between. The CDR3 covers 20 residues. Germline CDR1 reads ENHRY; CDR2 reads SYGVKD. CDR3 bases: TGTGCCATCAGTACTGCTCGTGACCCAAACCTCGCCGAGGAGAATTCACCCCTCCACTTT. Translated, it gives CAISTARDPNLAEENSPLHF.

V is TRBV2 and J is TRBJ2-1; D is perhaps TRBD1 (5 bases). The CDR3 sequence is 12 residues long. Trimming cost V 6 bases and J 9 bases, with 12 bases left between them. Germline CDR1 is SNHLY and CDR2 is FYNNEI. This CDR3 reads CASRTTRAEQFF. The CDR3 DNA follows: TGTGCCAGCAGGACGACCAGGGCTGAGCAGTTCTTC. The complete variable domain, with remaining parts taken from reference TRBV2 and TRBJ2-1, reads EPEVTQTPSHQVTQMGQEVILRCVPISNHLYFYWYRQILGQKVEFLVSFYNNEISEKSEIFDDQFSVERPDGSNFTLKIRSTKLEDSAMYFCASRTTRAEQFFGPGTRLTVL.

This chain joins TRBV6-1 and TRBJ2-7; D remains ambiguous. V lost 2 bases to trimming and J lost 2 bases, with 16 bases between them. Germline CDR1 and CDR2: MNHNS and SASEGT. CDR3 length equals 16 residues. The CDR3 bases are TGTGCCAGCAGTGAACTCGGCAGCGTAATGCCCTACGAGCAGTACTTC. Translated, it gives CASSELGSVMPYEQYF.

The chain couples TRBV11-3 to TRBJ2-3, with D unclear. The CDR3 runs to 14 residues. Trimming removed 1 base at V and 0 bases at J, with 5 bases between. Germline V gene sequence: CDR1 SGHNT, CDR2 YENEEA. CDR3 sequence reads: CASSLARSTDTQYF. The CDR3 nucleotides read TGTGCCAGCAGCTTAGCCCGGAGCACAGATACGCAGTATTTT.

The gene calls are TRBV27 and TRBJ2-7; the D gene is possibly TRBD1 (6 bases). Trimming cost V 3 bases and J 0 bases, with 12 bases left between them. The length of the CDR3 is 15 residues. Germline V gene data show CDR1 as MNHEY and CDR2 as SMNVEV (reference sequence). The chain's CDR3 is CASSFRDNFSYEQYF. The CDR3 DNA is TGTGCCAGCAGTTTCAGGGACAACTTCTCCTACGAGCAGTACTTC.

This clonotype was counted once. The chain employs TRBV6-9 and TRBJ1-4; weak D call: TRBD1 (6 bases). The CDR3 spans 17 residues. With 6 bases removed from V and 4 bases from J, the gap between germline ends came to 21 bases. The V gene's germline CDR1 is MNHGY and CDR2 SVAAGI. CDR3 protein: CASRDSNNRDINEKLFF. The CDR3 bases are TGTGCCAGCAGAGACAGTAACAACAGGGACATTAATGAAAAACTGTTTTTT.